A selection of T cell receptor beta chains follows, all from one sample in a study of neoadjuvant anti-PD-1 for oral cavity cancer. Method: immunoSEQ multiplex PCR; TCRdb's copy keeps in-frame clones and lacks some. The sample has about 12,000 clones; about two thirds are singletons. Material: PBMCs, obtained after nivolumab (anti-PD-1) treatment. All receptors derive from a person aged 40 to 85 with oral cavity squamous cell carcinoma. Both conserved end residues are part of each CDR3. Fields, in order: V gene, D gene, clone size, J gene, CDR3 DNA, CDR3 protein. A D gene is named only where the DNA matches it firmly. Clone size, where shown, is once, few, many, or a class for clones that have expanded.

TRBV7-9,TRBD1,.,TRBJ2-3,TGTGCCAGCAGCAGAGGGACAGGCGGCGTGGATACGCAGTATTTT,CASSRGTGGVDTQYF
TRBV6-4,.,.,TRBJ2-6,TGTGCCAGCAGTGACTCAGGGGGCTCTGGGGCCAACGTCCTGACTTTC,CASSDSGGSGANVLTF
TRBV2,.,.,TRBJ2-7,TGTGCCAGCAGTGGGACAGTCTACTACGAGCAGTACTTC,CASSGTVYYEQYF
TRBV30,.,.,TRBJ1-2,TGTGCCTGGACCGACGCCGTCAAGAGTGGCTACACCTTC,CAWTDAVKSGYTF
TRBV6-1,.,.,TRBJ1-5,TGTGCCAGCAGTGAAGCACCAAGGGATCAGCCCCAGCATTTT,CASSEAPRDQPQHF
TRBV5-1,.,few,TRBJ2-3,TGCGCCAGCAGCTTGGTCGGGCGGTCGACGCAGTATTTT,CASSLVGRSTQYF
TRBV4-2,TRBD1,.,TRBJ2-2,TGTGCCAGCAGCTCAGGGGCCGACAGGGCCCCTTACACCGGGGAGCTGTTTTTT,CASSSGADRAPYTGELFF
TRBV27,.,.,TRBJ1-6,TGTGCCAGCAGTAATAACAGAAATTCACCCCTCCACTTT,CASSNNRNSPLHF
TRBV6-5,.,.,TRBJ1-3,TGTGCCAGCAGTCGACTCCCCCCTGGAAACACCATATATTTT,CASSRLPPGNTIYF
TRBV30,.,.,TRBJ2-2,TGTGCCTGGAGATTTGGGGGGGCTAACACCGGGGAGCTGTTTTTT,CAWRFGGANTGELFF
TRBV4-2,TRBD1,.,TRBJ2-7,TGTGCCAGCAGCCAAGAACAGGGGGCGGGCGAGCAGTACTTC,CASSQEQGAGEQYF
TRBV7-9,TRBD1,.,TRBJ2-5,TGTGCCAGCAGCAGGGACAGGGGGCGACAAGAGACCCAGTACTTC,CASSRDRGRQETQYF
TRBV2,.,.,TRBJ1-6,TGTGCCGGCAGGGGCCGTACCCTCCACTTT,CAGRGRTLHF
TRBV5-5,.,.,TRBJ2-3,TGTGCCAGCAGCTTGACGACAGATACGCAGTATTTT,CASSLTTDTQYF
TRBV30,.,few,TRBJ1-1,TGTGCCTGGAGTGCCCCGGGACCGATGAACACTGAAGCTTTCTTT,CAWSAPGPMNTEAFF
TRBV6-5,.,.,TRBJ2-7,TGTGCCAGCAGTTACTCGTTCCTGGGGTCCTACGAGCAGTACTTC,CASSYSFLGSYEQYF
TRBV19,TRBD1,.,TRBJ1-1,TGTGCCAGTAGTATAGTGCCAGGGGGACGCAACACTGAAGCTTTCTTT,CASSIVPGGRNTEAFF
TRBV25-1,.,.,TRBJ2-7,TGTGCCAGCAGTGAATCCCTGGAGTCTTCCTACGAGCAGTACTTC,CASSESLESSYEQYF
TRBV4-1,.,.,TRBJ1-5,TGCGCCAGCAGCCGGCGAACAGAAATCTCGGAGCCCCAGCATTTT,CASSRRTEISEPQHF